This is a list of T cell receptor beta chains from one sample in a study of OX40 agonist ivuxolimab in advanced cancers. Here immunoSEQ multiplex PCR was the method, and the copy in TCRdb shows in-frame clones only, minus some. The repertoire has approximately 31,000 clones, 65% to 80% of them found once; the top ten carry 20% to 25%. The specimen comprised CD4+ or CD8+ T cells sorted from blood, sampled in a trial of the OX40 agonist ivuxolimab. The receptors here all came from an adult with an advanced solid tumor such as melanoma, head and neck, liver or kidney cancer. The CDR3 runs from the conserved cysteine through the conserved F or W. D genes are given only for firm matches. Clone size is shown for a subset of rows, as once, few, many or a class of expanded clone.

CDR3 DNA	CDR3 protein	clone size	V gene	J gene	D gene
TGTGCCAGCAGCCGCGGGTACGCAACCTACGAGCAGTACTTC	CASSRGYATYEQYF	few	TRBV11-2	TRBJ2-7	-
TGTGCCTGGAGTGCTAGGGACAGGGGGCCTACACCCCTCCACTTT	CAWSARDRGPTPLHF	few	TRBV30	TRBJ1-6	TRBD1
TGTGCCAGCAGCCGTAGGACTGTCCCGTCTTCTTACGAGCAGTACTTC	CASSRRTVPSSYEQYF	-	TRBV11-2	TRBJ2-7	-
TGTGCCAGCGAAACCGGCCGGGTCTCAAACGGTGGCTACACCTTC	CASETGRVSNGGYTF	medium-sized	TRBV2	TRBJ1-2	-
TGTGCCAGCAGCCACCCGGCGGCGACAGGAGGCTACACCTTC	CASSHPAATGGYTF	-	TRBV5-6	TRBJ1-2	-
TGTGCCACCCGGGCTGACAGGGGTTTTCAGCCCCAGCATTTT	CATRADRGFQPQHF	-	TRBV19	TRBJ1-5	TRBD1
TGCAGCGTCACTTTCACCGGGGAGCTGTTTTTT	CSVTFTGELFF	-	TRBV29-1	TRBJ2-2	-
TGCGCCAGCAGCCAAGCGGAGGACAGAAACACTGAAGCTTTCTTT	CASSQAEDRNTEAFF	-	TRBV4-1	TRBJ1-1	-
TGTGCCAGTACCCCCTCCGCCGGACATCACTATGGCTACACCTTC	CASTPSAGHHYGYTF	once	TRBV19	TRBJ1-2	-
TGTGCCAGCAGCCCTACTGTCTACAATGAGCAGTTCTTC	CASSPTVYNEQFF	-	TRBV7-2	TRBJ2-1	-
TGCGCCAGCAGCTTAGAAAGTGGCTCTGCCTACAATGAGCAGTTCTTC	CASSLESGSAYNEQFF	-	TRBV5-1	TRBJ2-1	-
TGCGCCAGCAGCTTGCTGGGCACAGATACGCAGTATTTT	CASSLLGTDTQYF	-	TRBV5-1	TRBJ2-3	-
TGCAGCGTCGCCAGGGGTAGGAACAATGAGCAGTTCTTC	CSVARGRNNEQFF	few	TRBV29-1	TRBJ2-1	-
TGTGCCAGCAGGGATGGAAGGGGGTCCTACGAGCAGTACTTC	CASRDGRGSYEQYF	-	TRBV2	TRBJ2-7	-
TGCAGCGTGATGACGGTTTGGAACTATGGCTACACCTTC	CSVMTVWNYGYTF	-	TRBV29-1	TRBJ1-2	-
TGTGCCAGCACTGGACAGGTCGCTGGCTACACCTTC	CASTGQVAGYTF	-	TRBV25-1	TRBJ1-2	TRBD1
TGTGCCAGCAGTGAATTAGCGCGAGGATTGGCGGGGCTGAACTATGGCTACACCTTC	CASSELARGLAGLNYGYTF	-	TRBV6-1	TRBJ1-2	-
TGTGCCAGCAGTTACTTGCAGGGGAACGAGCAGTACTTC	CASSYLQGNEQYF	once	TRBV6-5	TRBJ2-7	-
TGTGCCAGCAGCACGGGACTCCTCGGGGGCGGGGAGCTGTTTTTT	CASSTGLLGGGELFF	-	TRBV7-2	TRBJ2-2	-
TGTGCCAGCAGCCTGCCAGGGACAGGAAAACCCTACGAGCAGTACTTC	CASSLPGTGKPYEQYF	-	TRBV5-4	TRBJ2-7	TRBD1
TGTGCCAGCAGTGAGATAATTTCTACGGATGGAGCTTTCTTT	CASSEIISTDGAFF	-	TRBV2	TRBJ1-1	-
TGTGCCAGCAAACAGGTCGGGTACGAGCAGTACTTC	CASKQVGYEQYF	-	TRBV2	TRBJ2-7	-
TGCGCCAGCAGCTTGGTTGGGGCGAGGCAGCCCCAGCATTTT	CASSLVGARQPQHF	-	TRBV5-1	TRBJ1-5	-
TGTGCCTGGAGTGGCCGGACCCAAGACAGGGGATTTTCAGATACGCAGTATTTT	CAWSGRTQDRGFSDTQYF	-	TRBV30	TRBJ2-3	TRBD1
TGTGCCAGCAGCCCGGGGGCCGCTGGCTACACCTTC	CASSPGAAGYTF	-	TRBV5-4	TRBJ1-2	-
TGTGCCAGCAGCCAAGACCTCCTAAGCGGGGGCGGCGAGCAGTACTTC	CASSQDLLSGGGEQYF	-	TRBV4-2	TRBJ2-7	TRBD2
TGTGCCAGCAGCTTAGATCCCGCCCTAGCGGGGGGCCGCGAGACCCAGTACTTC	CASSLDPALAGGRETQYF	-	TRBV11-3	TRBJ2-5	TRBD2
TGTGCCAGCACCATGACTAGTACCGGCTCCTACAATGAGCAGTTCTTC	CASTMTSTGSYNEQFF	-	TRBV25-1	TRBJ2-1	-
TGTGCCAGCAGTCCGTTACAGGGGGCTAGTGAAGCTTTCTTT	CASSPLQGASEAFF	-	TRBV2	TRBJ1-1	TRBD1
TGTGCCAGCAGCGGGAGGGTCTGGGTACACTATGGCTACACCTTC	CASSGRVWVHYGYTF	few	TRBV21-1	TRBJ1-2	-
TGTGCCAGCAGTTCCGGACAGGGGTCCTTCTATGGCTACACCTTC	CASSSGQGSFYGYTF	-	TRBV2	TRBJ1-2	TRBD1
TGTGCCAGCAGCTCCCCGGGGTTCACTGAAGCTTTCTTT	CASSSPGFTEAFF	-	TRBV6-1	TRBJ1-1	-
TGTGCCAGCAGTACGGGACAGGGGGCGGTGTATGGCTACACCTTC	CASSTGQGAVYGYTF	-	TRBV6-1	TRBJ1-2	TRBD1
TGTGCCAGCAGCCAGGAACAGGGGGCTTGGGAAAAACTGTTTTTT	CASSQEQGAWEKLFF	-	TRBV11-2	TRBJ1-4	TRBD1
TGTGCCAGCAGCCGCCAGGGACAGGGGGGATCACCCCTCCACTTT	CASSRQGQGGSPLHF	-	TRBV6-5	TRBJ1-6	TRBD1
TGTGCCAGCAGTTACTACGGCAGTGTTGCCTACGAGCAGTACTTC	CASSYYGSVAYEQYF	-	TRBV6-6	TRBJ2-7	-
TGCGCCAGCAGCCTGGGCCTGGGGGGGCCTGCCTACGAGCAGTACTTC	CASSLGLGGPAYEQYF	-	TRBV5-1	TRBJ2-7	-
TGTGCCAGCAGTTCACCCGGGACAAACGAGCAGTACTTC	CASSSPGTNEQYF	-	TRBV6-5	TRBJ2-7	-
TGTGCCAGCACTGGGACAGGTTTGAGCTCTGGAAACACCATATATTTT	CASTGTGLSSGNTIYF	once	TRBV28	TRBJ1-3	TRBD1
TGTGCCAGTAGTATAGTAGACAGCGTCCCCCGGAATTCACCCCTCCACTTT	CASSIVDSVPRNSPLHF	-	TRBV19	TRBJ1-6	-
TGTGCCAGCTCACCGAGCTACAATGAGCAGTTCTTC	CASSPSYNEQFF	-	TRBV18	TRBJ2-1	-
TGTGCCAGCAGTAGGGGACAAGCCTACGAGCAGTACTTC	CASSRGQAYEQYF	-	TRBV6-6	TRBJ2-7	-